These 14 T cell receptor beta chains were all obtained from the same sample, sequenced in a study of molecular identifiers for immune sequencing clone quantification. Each CDR3 protein gets one entry after TCRdb re-called the PCR reads with MiXCR. The data contain about 640,000 distinct CDR3 sequences, 15% to 20% of them singletons. Material for sequencing was naive CD8+ T cells from blood, with Jurkat cell RNA spiked in. This sample's subset: FACS-sorted CD8+CD4-CCR7+CD45RA+ naive T cells. The receptor set was obtained from a human donor in good health. Some libraries in this study had Jurkat cell RNA spiked in.

With respect to this clonotype: A single base separates this from a much larger clone, so it may be a read error. The chain recombines TRBV7-9 with TRBJ2-7; 7 positions agree with TRBD1. The CDR3 consists of 15 residues. Germline V gene lookup returns CDR1 SEHNR and CDR2 FQNEAQ (reference sequence). Trimming cost V 5 bases and J 6 bases; bases outside gene matches: 13. The CDR3 protein is CASSPVATGSREQYF. CDR3 nucleotides: TGTGCCAGCAGCCCCGTGGCGACAGGGAGTCGCGAGCAGTACTTC.

This clonotype was counted only a few times. The chain couples TRBV21-1 to TRBJ2-7. TRBV21-1 is a pseudogene. The length of the CDR3 is 9 residues. Here the CDR3 DNA reads TGTGCCCTCCCTCCTGAGCAGTACTTC. Translated: CALPPEQYF.

This clonotype was counted at least ten times. The chain couples TRBV9 to TRBJ2-6; D is ambiguous. The ends were cut back, 0 bases at V and 0 bases at J, with 7 bases in the middle. Germline-derived CDR1 and CDR2 are SGDLS and YYNGEE. The CDR3 sequence is 16 residues long. The CDR3, as DNA: TGTGCCAGCAGCGTAGACTTGTTCTCTGGGGCCAACGTCCTGACTTTC. Protein product: CASSVDLFSGANVLTF.

This clonotype was observed at least ten times. V usage is TRBV27 and J usage is TRBJ1-5; TRBD1 aligns across 7 bases. The CDR3 covers 15 residues. V shed 3 bases, J shed 2 bases, and the junction held 4 bases outside the gene matches. Per the germline V gene, CDR1 is MNHEY and CDR2 is SMNVEV (reference sequence). The CDR3 protein is CASSLGGQGNQPQHF. In nucleotides, the CDR3 is TGTGCCAGCAGTTTGGGCGGACAGGGCAATCAGCCCCAGCATTTT.

This clonotype has at least ten counts. V is TRBV6-2 or TRBV6-3 and J is TRBJ1-6; D ambiguous. Germline lookup yields CDR1 MNHEY and CDR2 SVGEGT. The V end was cut by 3 bases, the J end by 8 bases, with 20 bases between. The CDR3 runs 17 residues. As DNA, the CDR3 is TGTGCCAGCAGTTATCTGTCGGTTTGGACTACGGATTCACCCCTCCACTTT. It encodes CASSYLSVWTTDSPLHF.

This clonotype was seen ten or more times. This rearrangement joins TRBV7-6 to TRBJ1-4; no firm D call. The V gene lost 3 bases and the J gene lost 3 bases, with 8 bases spanning the gap. CDR3 length: 14 residues. The germline gives CDR1 SGHVS, CDR2 FNYEAQ. In DNA form, the CDR3 reads TGTGCCAGCAGCTTGGGCAGCCCTAATGAAAAACTGTTTTTT. Protein sequence: CASSLGSPNEKLFF.

The gene calls are TRBV5-4 and TRBJ1-6; D is ambiguous. There are 15 residues in the CDR3. Trimming removed 4 bases from V and 6 bases from J, with 14 bases in between. Germline values: CDR1 SGHNT, CDR2 YYREEE (reference sequence). This CDR3 is CASSKNPQVNSPLHF. CDR3 DNA: TGTGCCAGCAGCAAAAACCCCCAGGTTAATTCACCCCTCCACTTT.

There are many counts of this clonotype. The junction and the germline gene differ at one end; a read error may be behind it. The chain has TRBV7-9 and TRBJ1-1; no reliable D call. The CDR3 contains 12 residues. Germline-derived CDR1 and CDR2 are SEHNR and FQNEAQ (reference sequence). CDR3 region: CASSLGQIEAFF. The CDR3 region has the DNA TGTGCCAGCAGTTTAGGTCAAATTGAAGCTTTCTTT. The full variable domain, rest sourced from reference TRBV7-9 and TRBJ1-1, is DTGVSQNPRHKITKRGQNVTFRCDPISEHNRLYWYRQTLGQGPEFLTYFQNEAQLEKSRLLSDRFSAERPKGSFSTLEIQRTEQGDSAMYLCASSLGQIEAFFGQGTRLTVV.

This clonotype showed up many times. V and J are TRBV5-4 and TRBJ1-1; D unresolved. CDR3 length: 12 residues. Trimming cost V 4 bases and J 10 bases, with 14 bases left between them. Germline CDR1 reads SGHNT; CDR2 reads YYREEE (reference sequence). This CDR3 is CASSAGIEGAFF. In DNA form, the CDR3 reads TGTGCCAGCAGCGCCGGGATCGAAGGAGCTTTCTTT.

This clonotype came up many times. The J gene is TRBJ1-2, the V gene TRBV7-9; no firm D call. CDR1 is SEHNR and CDR2 is FQNEAQ in the germline V gene (reference sequence). Trimming shortened V by 1 base and J by 7 bases, and 13 bases separated the two germline ends. The CDR3 is 14 residues long. CDR3 region: CASSLDDNGPGYTF. The CDR3 DNA reads TGTGCCAGCAGCTTAGACGACAATGGGCCTGGCTACACCTTC.

At least ten counts were recorded for this clonotype. The chain carries TRBV4-3 and TRBJ2-7, with TRBD1 as a possible D gene (5 bases). CDR3 length: 13 residues. V lost 2 bases, J lost 5 bases, and 10 bases lay in between. The germline CDR1 and CDR2 sequences are LGHNA and YSLEER. Here the CDR3 DNA reads TGCGCCAGCAGCCAAACGACAGCCCACGAGCAGTACTTC. The encoded protein is CASSQTTAHEQYF.

This clonotype was counted ten times or more. J is TRBJ2-1 and V is TRBV4-3; 7 positions match TRBD1. The CDR3 runs to 14 residues. V was pared by 2 bases and J by 9 bases, with 7 bases of the junction left unmatched. CDR1 LGHNA and CDR2 YSLEER come from the germline V gene. The DNA of the CDR3 is TGCGCCAGCAGCCAACTAGGACAGGCGGCTGAGCAGTTCTTC. Its translation is CASSQLGQAAEQFF.

There are many counts of this clonotype. The chain links TRBV12-3 or TRBV12-4 to TRBJ1-1; 7 bases line up with TRBD1. Losses at the gene ends were 6 bases for V and 1 base for J; bases not matched to a gene: 5. The CDR3 totals 14 residues. CDR3 sequence reads: CASRKTGPNTEAFF. The CDR3, as DNA: TGTGCCAGCAGGAAGACAGGGCCGAACACTGAAGCTTTCTTT.

This clonotype was counted between two and nine times. J is TRBJ1-6 and V is TRBV28; D remains ambiguous. The CDR3 totals 15 residues. Trimming removed 3 bases from V and 4 bases from J, with 10 bases in between. In germline, CDR1 is MDHEN, CDR2 SYDVKM. This CDR3 is CASSFRPVYNSPLHF. The DNA for the CDR3 is TGTGCCAGCAGTTTCCGGCCGGTTTATAATTCACCCCTCCACTTT.